This T cell receptor (beta chain) stems from a study of control samples from healthy donors and cancer patients. Generated by immunoSEQ multiplex PCR, the TCRdb table keeps only in-frame clones and is missing some. The sample yields around 110,000 clones, around nine tenths seen once. This clonotype was sampled from a woman in her seventies in good health. The sample taken for sequencing was blood.

Here the CDR3 DNA reads TGCGCCAGCAGTGAGTTAGGTGGAGAAAAACTGTTTTTT. It is translated as CASSELGGEKLFF. The chain carries TRBV10-2 and TRBJ1-4, with no clear D. Deletions cut 1 base from V and 8 bases from J, with 8 bases between. CDR1 and CDR2 (germline): WSHSY, SAAADI. The CDR3 loop spans 13 amino acids.